The clone carrying this T cell receptor (beta chain) was picked up a small number of times. Its antigen is undetermined. Primers used in a second PCR of about 7 to 12 cycles were a sample-barcoded 5' primer and a J-beta primer mix. Each CDR3 protein is one row after TCRdb ran MiXCR on the 5' RACE reads. The table records approximately 670,000 distinct CDR3 sequences, roughly 41% of them present only once. CDR1 and CDR2 (germline): SGHTA, FQGNSA. CDR3 length: 13 residues. Trimming removed 6 bases at V and 3 bases at J, with 9 bases between. This sample was taken from a study of blood T cells in healthy people across ages. Findings of the study overall: CMV status of donors was not determined, possibly confounding expanded clonotype changes.

This receptor was taken from a man older than 75 in good health. The chain links TRBV7-2 to TRBJ2-4, with a weak D call TRBD1 (6 bases). The sequencing sample was made of blood. The CDR3 coding sequence is TGTGCCAGCAGGGGGGCTGGCAAAAACATTCAGTACTTC. Its protein product is CASRGAGKNIQYF.